This TCR beta chain was identified during a study of shared T cell receptors in the human thymus. Clones were read by immunoSEQ multiplex PCR, and TCRdb kept only the in-frame ones, dropping some. The sample includes 700,000 or so clones, 80% to 90% of them seen just once. V shed 3 bases, J shed 8 bases, and the junction held 18 bases outside the gene matches. Looked up from germline, CDR1 is SGHDT and CDR2 is YYEEEE. The CDR3 loop spans 19 amino acids. A further study also used this sample, focusing on human thymus T cells. That study adds: Donors were healthy Finnish infants having corrective surgery for congenital heart defects. Thymic tissue was derived from resections collected during corrective heart surgery. Thymic and blood repertoires appeared to show biased V and J gene usage. Reports from related research described highly overlapping thymic repertoires among unrelated individuals.

Sequenced input: thymocytes. This clonotype was sampled from a girl under three years old with a congenital heart defect. This chain joins TRBV5-6 and TRBJ2-1, with 12 bases matching TRBD1. This chain's CDR3 is CASSCGDRGRLGSRDEQFF. CDR3 DNA: TGTGCCAGCAGCTGTGGGGACAGGGGGCGGCTTGGGTCAAGGGATGAGCAGTTCTTC.